These T cell receptor beta chains were read from a single sample in a study of long-term antiretroviral therapy in people with HIV. Only in-frame clones appear in the TCRdb table, and some are missing; sequencing was by immunoSEQ multiplex PCR. Of 15,000 to 20,000 clones in the sample, 88% are singletons; the top ten hold around 12%. The sample consisted of unsorted PBMCs, taken 0.7 years before starting antiretroviral therapy. These receptors were taken from a middle-aged man with HIV. The CDR3 runs from the conserved cysteine through the conserved F or W. D genes are given only for firm matches. Size tells how often a clone was seen (once, few, many) or the class of an expanded clone, and some rows leave it out.

j_gene: TRBJ2-2; d_gene: TRBD1; v_gene: TRBV10-3; abundance: -; CDR3nt: TGTGCCACATCGTTAGGGACAGGGAAAACCGGGGAGCTGTTTTTT; CDR3aa: CATSLGTGKTGELFF
j_gene: TRBJ1-1; d_gene: -; v_gene: TRBV5-1; abundance: once; CDR3nt: TGCGCCAGCAGCTGGGGAGGGGTGGACACTGAAGCTTTCTTT; CDR3aa: CASSWGGVDTEAFF
j_gene: TRBJ2-7; d_gene: -; v_gene: TRBV19; abundance: -; CDR3nt: TGTGCCAGTAGTATAGTTGGGAGCTCCTACGAGCAGTACTTC; CDR3aa: CASSIVGSSYEQYF
j_gene: TRBJ2-2; d_gene: -; v_gene: TRBV10-1; abundance: -; CDR3nt: TGCGCCAGCAGGCGGACAGCGAACACCGGGGAGCTGTTTTTT; CDR3aa: CASRRTANTGELFF
j_gene: TRBJ2-7; d_gene: -; v_gene: TRBV5-5; abundance: -; CDR3nt: TGTGCCAGCAGCCGAGACACTAATTTCTACGAGCAGTACTTC; CDR3aa: CASSRDTNFYEQYF
j_gene: TRBJ2-5; d_gene: TRBD2; v_gene: TRBV7-2; abundance: -; CDR3nt: TGTGCCAGCAGCCCGGGAGTGCGGGGGGCAGGAGAGACCCAGTACTTC; CDR3aa: CASSPGVRGAGETQYF
j_gene: TRBJ2-7; d_gene: -; v_gene: TRBV27; abundance: -; CDR3nt: TGTGCCAGCAGTTTCCAGACCCTCCCTACGACTCTTTACGAGCAGTACTTC; CDR3aa: CASSFQTLPTTLYEQYF
j_gene: TRBJ1-2; d_gene: -; v_gene: TRBV18; abundance: -; CDR3nt: TGTGCCAGCTCGCCTAGGGTCGAGTTAGACTATGGCTACACCTTC; CDR3aa: CASSPRVELDYGYTF
j_gene: TRBJ1-2; d_gene: TRBD1; v_gene: TRBV9; abundance: -; CDR3nt: TGTGCCAGCAGCGTAGATTACGGGACAGGGGCTCATCGGGGCTACACCTTC; CDR3aa: CASSVDYGTGAHRGYTF
j_gene: TRBJ2-5; d_gene: TRBD1; v_gene: TRBV27; abundance: -; CDR3nt: TGTGCCAGCAGTGTGGACAGGGGCTCTCAAGAGACCCAGTACTTC; CDR3aa: CASSVDRGSQETQYF
j_gene: TRBJ2-2; d_gene: TRBD1; v_gene: TRBV6-5; abundance: -; CDR3nt: TGTGCCAGCAGGGACAGGGTAACCGGGGAGCTGTTTTTT; CDR3aa: CASRDRVTGELFF
j_gene: TRBJ1-5; d_gene: -; v_gene: TRBV27; abundance: -; CDR3nt: TGTGCCAGCAGTTTCGGGACTGGGAACGTCCAGCCCCAGCATTTT; CDR3aa: CASSFGTGNVQPQHF
j_gene: TRBJ2-6; d_gene: -; v_gene: TRBV6-5; abundance: large; CDR3nt: TGTGCCAGCAGTTACTCAGCCCTGGGTGGGGCCAACGTCCTGACTTTC; CDR3aa: CASSYSALGGANVLTF
j_gene: TRBJ2-3; d_gene: TRBD2; v_gene: TRBV7-2; abundance: -; CDR3nt: TGTGCCAGCAGCGGGAGGGATGCCAATACGCAGTATTTT; CDR3aa: CASSGRDANTQYF
j_gene: TRBJ2-2; d_gene: TRBD1; v_gene: TRBV6-1; abundance: -; CDR3nt: TGTGCCAGCAGTGATCCGGGACAGGGGTCCGGGGAGCTGTTTTTT; CDR3aa: CASSDPGQGSGELFF
j_gene: TRBJ2-1; d_gene: -; v_gene: TRBV7-2; abundance: -; CDR3nt: TGTGCCAGCAGCTTACTGTGGCGGTCCTACAATGAGCAGTTCTTC; CDR3aa: CASSLLWRSYNEQFF
j_gene: TRBJ2-1; d_gene: TRBD2; v_gene: TRBV19; abundance: few; CDR3nt: TGTGCCAGTACCAGGTTAGCGGGACTTCCTGGAACCTCCTACAATGAGCAGTTCTTC; CDR3aa: CASTRLAGLPGTSYNEQFF
j_gene: TRBJ2-7; d_gene: -; v_gene: TRBV29-1; abundance: -; CDR3nt: TGCAGCGTTGGCGGGACAGTCTACGAGCAGTACTTC; CDR3aa: CSVGGTVYEQYF
j_gene: TRBJ2-3; d_gene: -; v_gene: TRBV2; abundance: once; CDR3nt: TGTGCCAGCAGTGATGTAGGCCTAGAGCACACAGATACGCAGTATTTT; CDR3aa: CASSDVGLEHTDTQYF
j_gene: TRBJ1-4; d_gene: TRBD1; v_gene: TRBV28; abundance: -; CDR3nt: TGTGCCAGCAGGGGACAGGGAGAAAAACTGTTTTTT; CDR3aa: CASRGQGEKLFF
j_gene: TRBJ1-2; d_gene: TRBD1; v_gene: TRBV29-1; abundance: few; CDR3nt: TGCAGCGTTGAAGATGGACAGGCATCTCACACCTTC; CDR3aa: CSVEDGQASHTF
j_gene: TRBJ2-1; d_gene: -; v_gene: TRBV19; abundance: -; CDR3nt: TGTGCCAGTAGTATAGGGTCGGTCACCTACAATGAGCAGTTCTTC; CDR3aa: CASSIGSVTYNEQFF
j_gene: TRBJ2-3; d_gene: -; v_gene: TRBV5-6; abundance: few; CDR3nt: TGTGCCAGCACCCGGATCGACAGGCGCACAGATACGCAGTATTTT; CDR3aa: CASTRIDRRTDTQYF
j_gene: TRBJ1-1; d_gene: TRBD1; v_gene: TRBV9; abundance: once; CDR3nt: TGTGCCAGCAGCCGACAGGGACCCAGACTGAACACTGAAGCTTTCTTT; CDR3aa: CASSRQGPRLNTEAFF
j_gene: TRBJ1-2; d_gene: -; v_gene: TRBV5-1; abundance: few; CDR3nt: TGCGCCAGCAGCTTGGTCAGGCACGGAGGCTACACCTTC; CDR3aa: CASSLVRHGGYTF
j_gene: TRBJ2-3; d_gene: -; v_gene: TRBV11-3; abundance: once; CDR3nt: TGTGCCAGCAGCTTTGATTACGTGAGCACAGATACGCAGTATTTT; CDR3aa: CASSFDYVSTDTQYF
j_gene: TRBJ1-6; d_gene: TRBD1; v_gene: TRBV30; abundance: -; CDR3nt: TGTGCCTGGAGTTATCACCCAGGGGGCGAATCACCCCTCCACTTT; CDR3aa: CAWSYHPGGESPLHF
j_gene: TRBJ1-1; d_gene: -; v_gene: TRBV5-1; abundance: -; CDR3nt: TGCGCCAGCAGCTTAGAGGGCGCGGGAACTGAAGCTTTCTTT; CDR3aa: CASSLEGAGTEAFF
j_gene: TRBJ2-3; d_gene: -; v_gene: TRBV27; abundance: -; CDR3nt: TGTGCCAGCAGTCCTAGTCGGGAAACAGATACGCAGTATTTT; CDR3aa: CASSPSRETDTQYF
j_gene: TRBJ2-3; d_gene: TRBD2; v_gene: TRBV5-4; abundance: -; CDR3nt: TGTGCCAGCAGCTTGGGAAGGAGCGGGGGGGCTGGCACAGATACGCAGTATTTT; CDR3aa: CASSLGRSGGAGTDTQYF
j_gene: TRBJ2-2; d_gene: TRBD1; v_gene: TRBV18; abundance: -; CDR3nt: TGTGCCAGCTCACCAAAGGGACAGGGGAACACCGGGGAGCTGTTTTTT; CDR3aa: CASSPKGQGNTGELFF
j_gene: TRBJ1-1; d_gene: -; v_gene: TRBV9; abundance: -; CDR3nt: TGTGCCAGCAGCGTAGTCCCTGGGCCCTCGGAAGGGGCTTTCTTT; CDR3aa: CASSVVPGPSEGAFF
j_gene: TRBJ1-2; d_gene: -; v_gene: TRBV7-3; abundance: -; CDR3nt: TGTGCCAGCAGCCCTTGGACAGATGGTGGCTACACCTTC; CDR3aa: CASSPWTDGGYTF
j_gene: TRBJ2-7; d_gene: -; v_gene: TRBV10-3; abundance: -; CDR3nt: TGTGCCATCAAGGCCCCAGGAGGCCCTAACGAGCAGTACTTC; CDR3aa: CAIKAPGGPNEQYF
j_gene: TRBJ1-4; d_gene: -; v_gene: TRBV6-5; abundance: few; CDR3nt: TGTGCCAGCAGTTACGCGGATGGCACGGATGAAAAACTGTTTTTT; CDR3aa: CASSYADGTDEKLFF
j_gene: TRBJ1-2; d_gene: -; v_gene: TRBV7-9; abundance: -; CDR3nt: TGTGCCAGCAGCTGGACCCAGGGAACTCGAGGCTACACCTTC; CDR3aa: CASSWTQGTRGYTF
j_gene: TRBJ2-5; d_gene: -; v_gene: TRBV5-1; abundance: -; CDR3nt: TGCGCCAGCAGGTTAGACCCAGAACAGACCCAGTACTTC; CDR3aa: CASRLDPEQTQYF
j_gene: TRBJ1-1; d_gene: -; v_gene: TRBV7-9; abundance: -; CDR3nt: TGTGCCAGCAGCTTAGAGTCGGCAGTTACTGAAGCTTTCTTT; CDR3aa: CASSLESAVTEAFF
j_gene: TRBJ1-4; d_gene: TRBD1; v_gene: TRBV18; abundance: -; CDR3nt: TGTGCCAGCTCTTGGCCGGGACAGGGATTCAATGAAAAACTGTTTTTT; CDR3aa: CASSWPGQGFNEKLFF
j_gene: TRBJ2-6; d_gene: -; v_gene: TRBV2; abundance: -; CDR3nt: TGTGCCAGCACGATGGTGGGGGCGGCTGGGGCCAACGTCCTGACTTTC; CDR3aa: CASTMVGAAGANVLTF
j_gene: TRBJ2-7; d_gene: -; v_gene: TRBV28; abundance: -; CDR3nt: TGTGCCAGCAGTTTTTGGGCCTACGAGCAGTACTTC; CDR3aa: CASSFWAYEQYF
j_gene: TRBJ2-1; d_gene: -; v_gene: TRBV5-1; abundance: -; CDR3nt: TGCGCCAGCAGCTCCTCGCTCCTAGAGGGTGAGCAGTTCTTC; CDR3aa: CASSSSLLEGEQFF
j_gene: TRBJ2-7; d_gene: -; v_gene: TRBV14; abundance: -; CDR3nt: TGTACCAGCAGCCAAGATTGGGTGACAGGAAGCTCCTACGAGCAGTACTTC; CDR3aa: CTSSQDWVTGSSYEQYF
j_gene: TRBJ2-7; d_gene: -; v_gene: TRBV7-8; abundance: -; CDR3nt: TGTGCCAGCAGCTTATCCCAATACGAGCAGTACTTC; CDR3aa: CASSLSQYEQYF
j_gene: TRBJ2-3; d_gene: TRBD2; v_gene: TRBV2; abundance: -; CDR3nt: TGTGCCAGCAGTGAAGGGATACTAGCGGGAGTGGCAGATACGCAGTATTTT; CDR3aa: CASSEGILAGVADTQYF
j_gene: TRBJ2-7; d_gene: -; v_gene: TRBV19; abundance: -; CDR3nt: TGTGCCAGTAGTACGGGCGGGACCTACGAGCAGTACTTC; CDR3aa: CASSTGGTYEQYF
j_gene: TRBJ1-1; d_gene: TRBD1; v_gene: TRBV27; abundance: -; CDR3nt: TGTGCCAGCGGTCGACAGGGCCAAATGAACACTGAAGCTTTCTTT; CDR3aa: CASGRQGQMNTEAFF
j_gene: TRBJ2-2; d_gene: -; v_gene: TRBV4-3; abundance: -; CDR3nt: TGCGCCAGCAGCCAAGATTACTCGGGATATCTCGACACCGGGGAGCTGTTTTTT; CDR3aa: CASSQDYSGYLDTGELFF
j_gene: TRBJ1-5; d_gene: -; v_gene: TRBV12-5; abundance: -; CDR3nt: TGTGCTAGTGGTTTGGTAATGCGAGGGACCGATAGCAATCAGCCCCAGCATTTT; CDR3aa: CASGLVMRGTDSNQPQHF
j_gene: TRBJ2-1; d_gene: -; v_gene: TRBV19; abundance: -; CDR3nt: TGTGCCAGTAGTAGGGATCCTCCTTCCTACAATGAGCAGTTCTTC; CDR3aa: CASSRDPPSYNEQFF
j_gene: TRBJ2-5; d_gene: -; v_gene: TRBV5-1; abundance: -; CDR3nt: TGCGCCAGCAGCTTGGGGGGGCAGCCTTTAGAGACCCAGTACTTC; CDR3aa: CASSLGGQPLETQYF
j_gene: TRBJ1-6; d_gene: -; v_gene: TRBV27; abundance: -; CDR3nt: TGTGCCAGCACAATAGCCTATAATTCACCCCTCCACTTT; CDR3aa: CASTIAYNSPLHF
j_gene: TRBJ2-7; d_gene: -; v_gene: TRBV19; abundance: -; CDR3nt: TGTGCCAGTAGTATAGGGCTGATAGACGACTACGATGAGCAGTACTTC; CDR3aa: CASSIGLIDDYDEQYF
j_gene: TRBJ1-1; d_gene: -; v_gene: TRBV21-1; abundance: -; CDR3nt: TGTGCCAGCAGCAAAGGGGGGGCGGGATCGGGCACTGAAGCTTTCTTT; CDR3aa: CASSKGGAGSGTEAFF
j_gene: TRBJ2-1; d_gene: TRBD1; v_gene: TRBV6-6; abundance: -; CDR3nt: TGTGCCAGCCGGACAGGGGCTTACAATGAGCAGTTCTTC; CDR3aa: CASRTGAYNEQFF
j_gene: TRBJ1-1; d_gene: -; v_gene: TRBV1; abundance: -; CDR3nt: TGCACCAGCTCAGATCGTGGGAACACTGAAGCTTTCTTT; CDR3aa: CTSSDRGNTEAFF
j_gene: TRBJ2-7; d_gene: -; v_gene: TRBV4-3; abundance: -; CDR3nt: TGCGCCAGCAGCCACCTTGGAGCTGAGGCCTCCTACGAGCAGTACTTC; CDR3aa: CASSHLGAEASYEQYF
j_gene: TRBJ1-2; d_gene: -; v_gene: TRBV18; abundance: -; CDR3nt: TGTGCCAGCTCGGAGCGGGACGGCTATGGCTACACCTTC; CDR3aa: CASSERDGYGYTF
j_gene: TRBJ2-2; d_gene: -; v_gene: TRBV5-1; abundance: -; CDR3nt: TGCGCCAGCAGCCTCCCAGGAGCGGCAGACACCGGGGAGCTGTTTTTT; CDR3aa: CASSLPGAADTGELFF